This is a list of T cell receptor beta chains from one sample in a study of blood T cell repertoires in COVID-19. Method: immunoSEQ multiplex PCR; TCRdb's copy keeps in-frame clones and lacks some. This repertoire shows roughly 57,000 clones, around nine tenths found once; its top ten account for approximately 15%. The sequencing input was peripheral blood. Receptors were obtained from a man at least 80 years old with acute or convalescent COVID-19. Each CDR3 is given without its conserved first and last residue. Size is omitted from some rows. Given values are once, few, many or a class for expanded clones.

abundance,v_gene,CDR3aa
.,TRBV7-2,ASSSRGRETQY
.,TRBV11-3,ASSLGGTYSNQPQH
.,TRBV18,ASSDTSDTQY
.,TRBV24-1,ATSDGHNYGYT
.,TRBV7-2,ASRGTGEGNQPQH
.,TRBV11-1,ASSKVGGSYNEQF
.,TRBV15,ATSPWVRGGQETQY
once,TRBV5-1,ASSLVGSNTEAF
.,TRBV27,ASSSRVSYNEQF
.,TRBV19,ASRESGGASDTQY
.,TRBV19,ASRTGVVSWEKLF
.,TRBV5-1,ASSLQANNSPLH
.,TRBV5-6,ASSVTGSDTQY
.,TRBV5-1,ASSPGISTDTQY
.,TRBV11-2,ASSLGLGGTDTQY
.,TRBV28,ASSLLGGESTEAF
.,TRBV7-9,ASTSGQGMTGELF
.,TRBV19,ASSITARGDPYNEQF
.,TRBV5-4,ASSQSGQGGGGRETQY
.,TRBV18,ASSPADPTGPLY
.,TRBV7-9,ASSPSGANQPQH
.,TRBV6-9,ASSYRPPRGVNTEAF
.,TRBV19,ASRLTRSNEKLF
.,TRBV4-1,ASSQAGGNQPQH
.,TRBV30,AWSVLRGRAYGYT
.,TRBV5-5,ASSNRDRSTYEQY
.,TRBV5-6,ASSLGQGRTTEAF
.,TRBV18,ASSPISGSGNTIY
.,TRBV5-1,ASSLELAGGPTDTQY
.,TRBV27,ASSGGGGSYEQY
.,TRBV5-1,ASSTGQGDYGYT
.,TRBV11-2,ASSLGGGASDTQY
.,TRBV5-1,ASSFGLAGTDTQY
.,TRBV5-1,ASSAKDRMEGGYT
.,TRBV6-5,ASRATGIFYGYT
.,TRBV7-8,ASSSDGGSQPQH
.,TRBV5-6,ASSLVAGGLITDTQY
.,TRBV19,ASIGGAGYGYT
once,TRBV5-6,ASSLSRGVGAF
.,TRBV6-5,ASSYMGRDGYT